These T cell receptor beta chains were read from a single sample in a study of tumor-infiltrating lymphocytes in primary liver carcinoma. TCRdb fed the multiplex PCR reads into MiXCR, producing one record per CDR3 protein. The profile shows 250,000 to 350,000 distinct CDR3 sequences, almost 60% of them singletons. The sample consisted of peripheral blood. These receptors were collected from a woman in her thirties with primary liver carcinoma and hepatitis B virus infection. The CDR3 runs from the conserved cysteine through the conserved F or W. Each record gives: J gene, V gene, D gene, clone size, CDR3 protein, CDR3 DNA. A D gene is named only where the DNA matches it firmly. Not every row has a clone size; where given, it reads once, few, many or a size class.

J: TRBJ2-5
V: TRBV4-1
D: .
size: .
CDR3: CASSQDYFQTHYF
DNA: TGCGCCAGCAGCCAAGACTATTTCCAGACCCACTACTTC

J: TRBJ1-4
V: TRBV6-5
D: TRBD1
size: once
CDR3: CASRLRGQVNEKLFF
DNA: TGTGCCAGCAGGCTAAGGGGGCAAGTTAATGAAAAACTGTTTTTT

J: TRBJ2-3
V: TRBV5-8
D: TRBD2
size: .
CDR3: CASSRNGGGADTQYF
DNA: TGTGCCAGCAGCCGAAACGGGGGGGGCGCAGATACGCAGTATTTT

J: TRBJ1-2
V: TRBV29-1
D: .
size: .
CDR3: CSVVHWDGSYTF
DNA: TGCAGCGTTGTCCATTGGGATGGCAGCTACACCTTC

J: TRBJ2-7
V: TRBV11-2
D: TRBD1
size: .
CDR3: CASSLVGTGGYDLYF
DNA: TGTGCCAGCAGCTTAGTGGGGACAGGGGGGTACGATCTGTACTTC

J: TRBJ2-5
V: TRBV12-3/TRBV12-4
D: .
size: .
CDR3: CARSLLYTQETQYF
DNA: TGTGCCAGAAGTTTACTCTACACACAAGAGACCCAGTACTTC

J: TRBJ2-1
V: TRBV30
D: .
size: .
CDR3: CAWSAWADGQFF
DNA: TGTGCCTGGAGTGCCTGGGCCGATGGACAGTTCTTC

J: TRBJ1-1
V: TRBV18
D: TRBD1
size: .
CDR3: CASSLRGQGSENTEAFF
DNA: TGTGCCAGCTCACTCCGGGGACAGGGGAGTGAGAACACTGAAGCTTTCTTT

J: TRBJ1-1
V: TRBV7-9
D: TRBD1
size: .
CDR3: CASSQTRRVGGAWAPEAFF
DNA: TGTGCCAGCAGTCAAACGCGCCGCGTAGGGGGCGCATGGGCCCCCGAAGCTTTCTTT

J: TRBJ2-7
V: TRBV12-3/TRBV12-4
D: .
size: many
CDR3: CASSLAGSPYEQYF
DNA: TGTGCCAGCAGTTTAGCGGGGAGCCCCTACGAGCAGTACTTC

J: TRBJ1-5
V: TRBV6-2/TRBV6-3
D: .
size: few
CDR3: CASSSRVQPQHF
DNA: TGTGCCAGCAGTAGCAGGGTTCAGCCCCAGCATTTT

J: TRBJ1-5
V: TRBV7-8
D: .
size: .
CDR3: CASNLLRPPGQPQHF
DNA: TGTGCCAGCAACTTATTAAGGCCCCCAGGACAGCCCCAGCATTTT

J: TRBJ2-4
V: TRBV6-5
D: .
size: .
CDR3: CASSPGLILDNIQYF
DNA: TGTGCCAGCAGTCCGGGGTTAATCCTTGATAACATTCAGTACTTC

J: TRBJ2-3
V: TRBV12-3/TRBV12-4
D: .
size: .
CDR3: CANMPGEDTQYF
DNA: TGCGCCAACATGCCGGGGGAGGATACGCAGTATTTT

J: TRBJ1-4
V: TRBV18
D: .
size: .
CDR3: CASSKGATNGKLFF
DNA: TGTGCCAGCTCCAAGGGAGCAACTAATGGAAAACTGTTTTTT

J: TRBJ2-3
V: TRBV29-1
D: TRBD1
size: few
CDR3: CSAKGQGTDTQYF
DNA: TGCAGCGCTAAAGGACAGGGTACAGATACGCAGTATTTT

J: TRBJ2-5
V: TRBV11-1
D: .
size: many
CDR3: CASSLGTQETQYF
DNA: TGTGCCAGCAGCTTAGGGACCCAAGAGACCCAGTACTTC

J: TRBJ2-3
V: TRBV5-4
D: .
size: many
CDR3: CASSPGGHDTDTQYF
DNA: TGTGCCAGCAGCCCCGGGGGACACGACACAGATACGCAGTATTTT

J: TRBJ2-7
V: TRBV7-8
D: .
size: .
CDR3: CASSFSGAWTYEHYF
DNA: TGTGCCAGCAGCTTCTCGGGGGCGTGGACCTACGAGCACTACTTC

J: TRBJ2-7
V: TRBV12-3/TRBV12-4
D: .
size: once
CDR3: CASSFKGHNEQYF
DNA: TGTGCCAGCAGTTTTAAGGGCCACAACGAGCAGTACTTC

J: TRBJ1-1
V: TRBV5-6
D: .
size: .
CDR3: CASRAGGTEAFF
DNA: TGTGCCAGCAGAGCTGGGGGGACTGAAGCTTTCTTT

J: TRBJ1-5
V: TRBV7-9
D: .
size: .
CDR3: CASSSGTSFNQPQHF
DNA: TGTGCCAGCAGCTCCGGGACTAGTTTCAATCAGCCCCAGCATTTT

J: TRBJ2-5
V: TRBV6-1
D: .
size: .
CDR3: CASRALGANQETQYF
DNA: TGTGCCAGCAGAGCACTGGGGGCGAACCAAGAGACCCAGTACTTC

J: TRBJ1-1
V: TRBV14
D: TRBD1
size: .
CDR3: CASSPLTGLGDTEAFF
DNA: TGTGCCAGCAGCCCCCTGACAGGGCTCGGGGACACTGAAGCTTTCTTT

J: TRBJ2-7
V: TRBV6-2/TRBV6-3
D: .
size: .
CDR3: CASRDARSTLDEQYF
DNA: TGTGCCAGCAGGGACGCACGCTCAACCCTCGACGAGCAGTACTTC

J: TRBJ1-2
V: TRBV5-1
D: .
size: .
CDR3: CASSFGVGDYGYTF
DNA: TGCGCCAGCAGCTTCGGAGTCGGGGACTATGGCTACACCTTC

J: TRBJ2-1
V: TRBV6-5
D: .
size: .
CDR3: CASSRTIPPNNEQFF
DNA: TGTGCCAGCAGCCGGACTATCCCACCTAACAATGAGCAGTTCTTC

J: TRBJ2-1
V: TRBV10-3
D: TRBD2
size: many
CDR3: CAIGTSGDNEQFF
DNA: TGTGCCATAGGGACTAGCGGAGACAATGAGCAGTTCTTC

J: TRBJ2-3
V: TRBV6-5
D: .
size: few
CDR3: CASSGSLVTDTQYF
DNA: TGTGCCAGCAGTGGCAGTTTAGTCACAGATACGCAGTATTTT

J: TRBJ2-4
V: TRBV6-2/TRBV6-3
D: TRBD2
size: .
CDR3: CASSVGLAVQNIQYF
DNA: TGTGCCAGCAGCGTCGGACTAGCGGTACAAAACATTCAGTACTTC

J: TRBJ2-2
V: TRBV13
D: TRBD2
size: few
CDR3: CASSSSGRDTGGLFF
DNA: TGTGCCAGCAGCTCGAGCGGGAGGGACACCGGGGGGCTGTTTTTT

J: TRBJ2-5
V: TRBV5-6
D: .
size: .
CDR3: CASSSFKHLLGETQYF
DNA: TGTGCCAGCAGCTCTTTCAAGCACCTTCTGGGAGAGACCCAGTACTTC

J: TRBJ2-7
V: TRBV11-3
D: TRBD2
size: .
CDR3: CASREMGLAAGHEQYF
DNA: TGTGCCAGCAGAGAAATGGGACTAGCGGCTGGACACGAGCAATACTTC

J: TRBJ1-1
V: TRBV11-3
D: TRBD1
size: few
CDR3: CGSSPSGTGRQTEAFF
DNA: TGTGGCAGCAGCCCGTCCGGGACAGGGAGGCAAACTGAAGCTTTCTTT

J: TRBJ2-3
V: TRBV6-1
D: .
size: .
CDR3: CAISEAWDSTDTQYF
DNA: TGTGCCATCAGTGAAGCTTGGGACAGCACAGATACGCAGTATTTT

J: TRBJ2-3
V: TRBV12-3/TRBV12-4
D: .
size: many
CDR3: CASTGGLGSTDTQYF
DNA: TGTGCCAGCACCGGAGGCCTCGGGAGCACAGATACGCAGTATTTT

J: TRBJ1-1
V: TRBV5-1
D: TRBD1
size: .
CDR3: CASSYQVKGAGEAFF
DNA: TGCGCCAGCAGCTATCAAGTCAAGGGGGCCGGAGAAGCTTTCTTT

J: TRBJ1-2
V: TRBV29-1
D: TRBD1
size: many
CDR3: CSVLTGGNDGYTF
DNA: TGCAGCGTCTTGACAGGGGGCAATGATGGCTACACCTTC

J: TRBJ2-5
V: TRBV29-1
D: TRBD1
size: once
CDR3: CSVQRTGGSWETQYF
DNA: TGCAGTGTTCAACGGACAGGGGGCTCGTGGGAGACCCAGTACTTC

J: TRBJ2-1
V: TRBV25-1
D: TRBD1
size: .
CDR3: CASSALTGANEQFF
DNA: TGTGCCAGTAGTGCTCTCACAGGGGCGAATGAGCAGTTCTTC

J: TRBJ2-7
V: TRBV12-3/TRBV12-4
D: .
size: .
CDR3: CANKGLGGNYEQYF
DNA: TGTGCCAACAAGGGACTGGGGGGAAACTACGAGCAGTACTTC

J: TRBJ2-3
V: TRBV4-1
D: .
size: few
CDR3: CASSLVYGGTDTQYF
DNA: TGCGCCAGCAGCCTCGTCTACGGAGGCACAGATACGCAGTATTTT

J: TRBJ2-7
V: TRBV6-5
D: .
size: .
CDR3: CASSHLGSLSSYEQYF
DNA: TGTGCCAGCAGTCACCTAGGGTCCCTAAGCTCCTACGAGCAGTACTTC

J: TRBJ2-7
V: TRBV28
D: TRBD2
size: .
CDR3: CASSSLRTSGSYEQYF
DNA: TGTGCCAGCAGTTCCCTCCGGACTAGCGGGAGTTACGAGCAGTACTTC

J: TRBJ2-2
V: TRBV4-3
D: .
size: .
CDR3: CAGSQEGFLGVLFF
DNA: TGCGCCGGCAGCCAAGAAGGTTTCCTCGGGGTGCTGTTTTTT

J: TRBJ2-1
V: TRBV11-2
D: TRBD2
size: many
CDR3: CASSLSTSGRARFF
DNA: TGTGCCAGCAGCTTATCGACTAGCGGGAGGGCCAGGTTCTTC

J: TRBJ2-3
V: TRBV10-3
D: .
size: once
CDR3: CAIASATYTQYF
DNA: TGTGCCATCGCTAGCGCAACATATACGCAATATTTT

J: TRBJ1-2
V: TRBV12-3/TRBV12-4
D: TRBD1
size: many
CDR3: CASIPTGGSNYGYTF
DNA: TGTGCCAGTATTCCGACAGGGGGCTCTAACTATGGCTACACCTTC

J: TRBJ1-1
V: TRBV12-3/TRBV12-4
D: .
size: .
CDR3: CASSFSGAAGAFF
DNA: TGTGCCAGCAGTTTTTCAGGGGCCGCTGGAGCTTTCTTT

J: TRBJ2-1
V: TRBV4-2
D: .
size: .
CDR3: CASSLAGQKSYNEQFF
DNA: TGTGCCAGCAGCCTAGCAGGACAGAAGTCATACAATGAGCAGTTCTTC

J: TRBJ2-7
V: TRBV7-9
D: .
size: .
CDR3: CVSSSSRQSPYEQYF
DNA: TGTGTCAGCAGCTCCTCTCGACAGAGCCCCTACGAGCAGTACTTC

J: TRBJ2-5
V: TRBV4-3
D: TRBD1
size: .
CDR3: CASSPTRDRKETQYF
DNA: TGCGCCAGCAGCCCAACCCGGGACAGGAAGGAGACCCAGTACTTC

J: TRBJ2-2
V: TRBV12-5
D: TRBD2
size: .
CDR3: CASIPSGRARGTGELIF
DNA: TGTGCTAGTATCCCAAGCGGGAGGGCCAGGGGGACCGGGGAGCTGATTTTT

J: TRBJ2-7
V: TRBV13
D: TRBD2
size: .
CDR3: CASSRGTSFCEQYF
DNA: TGTGCCAGCAGCCGTGGGACTAGCTTCTGTGAGCAGTACTTC

J: TRBJ2-2
V: TRBV11-1
D: .
size: .
CDR3: CASSRGTGDSGGLFF
DNA: TGTGCCAGTAGCCGGGGGACAGGAGATAGCGGGGGGCTGTTTTTT